These 20 T cell receptor beta chains came from one sample sequenced in a study of breast tumors, draining lymph nodes, adjacent tissues. TCRdb reprocessed the multiplex PCR reads via MiXCR and lists one record per CDR3 protein. The sample carries about 17,000 distinct CDR3 sequences, under 70% recorded once. The sequenced sample was tumor-adjacent breast tissue. The receptors stem from a female donor with breast cancer. Some clones in this sample may be carry-over from other donors' samples.

The rearrangement links TRBV7-9 to TRBJ2-6; D perhaps matches TRBD1 (6 bases). The CDR3 has 17 residues. V shed 1 base and J shed 0 bases, with 10 bases lying between them. Germline V CDR1 and CDR2: SEHNR, FQNEAQ (reference sequence). CDR3 in amino acids: CASSLGTARSGANVLTF. In DNA form, the CDR3 reads TGTGCCAGCAGCTTAGGGACAGCTCGCTCTGGGGCCAACGTCCTGACTTTC.

This clonotype was counted many times. This may be a read error, as it is one base from a much larger clone. V usage is TRBV6-2 or TRBV6-3 and J usage is TRBJ2-3, with a weak D call TRBD1 (6 bases). Germline CDR1 MNHEY, CDR2 SVGEGT. CDR3 size: 15 residues. V gave up 5 bases and J gave up 6 bases, with 18 bases separating them. The CDR3 reads CASSHVGTFSDTQYF. As DNA, the CDR3 is TGTGCCAGCAGTCACGTAGGGACATTTTCCGATACGCAGTATTTT.

This clonotype is categorized as medium-sized (0.01 to 0.1%). V gene TRBV6-9 combines with J gene TRBJ1-5; D not certain. Trimming stripped 10 bases from V and 0 bases from J, with 16 bases between. The V gene's germline CDR1 is MNHGY and CDR2 SVAAGI. The CDR3 runs 15 residues. Here the CDR3 DNA reads TGTGCCACCCCTTGGCTCCTATATAGCAATCAGCCCCAGCATTTT. It translates to CATPWLLYSNQPQHF.

This clonotype appeared a single time. The chain links TRBV10-3 to TRBJ2-7; the match to TRBD1 covers 8 bases. The CDR3 has 14 amino acids. Germline CDR1 and CDR2: ENHRY and SYGVKD. Losses at the gene ends were 3 bases for V and 4 bases for J; bases not matched to a gene: 5. The CDR3 loop reads CAISEGDRMYEQYF. The CDR3 DNA reads TGTGCCATCAGTGAAGGGGACAGGATGTACGAGCAGTACTTC.

V usage is TRBV9 and J usage is TRBJ1-6, with a possible D match to TRBD1 (5 bases). Germline CDR1 SGDLS, CDR2 YYNGEE. V was trimmed by 0 bases and J by 11 bases, leaving 12 bases between them. This CDR3 spans 14 amino acids. The CDR3 nucleotides read TGTGCCAGCAGCGTAGTCCCGGGGCGGACACCCCTCCACTTT. Its protein product is CASSVVPGRTPLHF.

This clonotype has ten or more counts. This chain joins TRBV11-2 and TRBJ2-5, with TRBD2 as a possible D gene (5 bases). The CDR3 spans 17 residues. From germline, CDR1 is SGHAT and CDR2 FQNNGV. Trimming stripped 1 base from V and 5 bases from J, with 20 bases between. CDR3 region: CASSLVAVRATGETQYF. The CDR3 DNA reads TGTGCCAGCAGCTTAGTGGCGGTGCGGGCAACCGGGGAGACCCAGTACTTC.

This clonotype was found once. The chain couples TRBV13 to TRBJ2-7, with 8 bases that match TRBD2. Unmatched junction bases numbered 3, after V lost 2 bases and J lost 3 bases. The CDR3 is made up of 14 amino acids. Germline V gene lookup returns CDR1 PRHDT and CDR2 FYEKMQ (reference sequence). CDR3 DNA sequence: TGTGCCAGCAGCTTAAGCGGGAGTAGCTACGAGCAGTACTTC. This codes for CASSLSGSSYEQYF.

This chain uses TRBV10-3 with TRBJ1-1; D is uncertain. CDR1 ENHRY and CDR2 SYGVKD come from the germline V gene. This CDR3 spans 13 amino acids. The V end was cut by 3 bases, the J end by 3 bases, with 8 bases between. Written as DNA, the CDR3 is TGTGCCATCAGTGAAGGACCAGACACTGAAGCTTTCTTT. This codes for CAISEGPDTEAFF.

This chain connects TRBV30 to TRBJ2-7; 11 nucleotides line up with TRBD2. The CDR3 totals 15 residues. Germline CDR1 reads GTSNPN; CDR2 reads SVGIG (reference sequence). The junction had 6 bases not matched to a gene; V was cut back by 2 bases and J by 3 bases. The DNA of the CDR3 is TGTGCCTGGAGTACCGATAGCGGGAGGGTCTACGAGCAGTACTTC. It codes for CAWSTDSGRVYEQYF.

The chain joins TRBV9 to TRBJ2-3; 11 nucleotides agree with TRBD2. The CDR3 runs 18 residues. Germline V gene sequence: CDR1 SGDLS, CDR2 YYNGEE. J lost 3 bases, V lost 0 bases, and 9 bases had no gene match. The CDR3 loop reads CASSVGAASGGITDTQYF. As DNA, the CDR3 is TGTGCCAGCAGCGTAGGGGCGGCTAGCGGGGGGATTACAGATACGCAGTATTTT. Using reference TRBV9 and TRBJ2-3 for the parts outside the CDR3, the full variable domain is DSGVTQTPKHLITATGQRVTLRCSPRSGDLSVYWYQQSLDQGLQFLIQYYNGEERAKGNILERFSAQQFPDLHSELNLSSLELGDSALYFCASSVGAASGGITDTQYFGPGTRLTVL.

The chain has TRBV25-1 and TRBJ2-7; 12 bases are a match to TRBD2. CDR1 MGHDK and CDR2 SYGVNS come from the germline V gene. The CDR3 sequence is 16 residues long. Trimming cost V 1 base and J 4 bases; bases outside gene matches: 5. CDR3 bases: TGTGCCAGCAGTGAATTCGGACTAGCGGGGCAGTACGAGCAGTACTTC. Its translation: CASSEFGLAGQYEQYF.

By its share, this clonotype is medium-sized. The chain employs TRBV7-9 and TRBJ1-4, with 7 nucleotides matching TRBD1. The ends lost 1 base at V and 4 bases at J; junction bases unmatched: 3. This CDR3 is 15 amino acids long. From germline, CDR1 is SEHNR and CDR2 FQNEAQ (reference sequence). The chain's CDR3 is CASSLGGQINEKLFF. CDR3 nucleotide sequence: TGTGCCAGCAGCTTAGGGGGACAGATTAATGAAAAACTGTTTTTT.

With respect to this clonotype: One end of the junction is discordant with germline, which a read error may explain. The J gene is TRBJ1-6, the V gene TRBV6-2 or TRBV6-3; tentative D call: TRBD1 (6 bases). The CDR3 loop spans 18 amino acids. Germline assignment: CDR1 MNHEY and CDR2 SVGEGT. The CDR3 DNA reads as TGTGCCAGCAGTCACTCCTCAGGGGCGAGCTCCTATAATTCACCCCTCCACTTT. It translates to CASSHSSGASSYNSPLHF.

Only one count was recorded for this clonotype. The chain is built from TRBV19 and TRBJ1-2; D is possibly TRBD1 (6 bases). This CDR3 contains 12 residues. Trimming pared 5 bases from V and 7 bases from J, leaving 11 bases between. Looked up from germline, CDR1 is LNHDA and CDR2 is SQIVND (reference sequence). This CDR3 is CASSRQELGYTF. The CDR3 DNA sequence: TGTGCCAGTAGTCGACAGGAACTTGGCTACACCTTC.

This clonotype was seen a few times. The chain links TRBV7-3 to TRBJ2-5; D ambiguous. This CDR3 is 11 amino acids long. V was clipped by 0 bases and J by 5 bases, with 1 base between them. Germline values: CDR1 SGHTA, CDR2 FQGTGA. The CDR3 nucleotides are TGTGCCAGCAGCTTAACGGAGACCCAGTACTTC. Its protein is CASSLTETQYF. Full variable domain (outside the CDR3, taken from reference TRBV7-3 and TRBJ2-5): GAGVSQTPSNKVTEKGKYVELRCDPISGHTALYWYRQSLGQGPEFLIYFQGTGAADDSGLPNDRFFAVRPEGSVSTLKIQRTERGDSAVYLCASSLTETQYFGPGTRLLVL.

The J gene is TRBJ1-3, the V gene TRBV3-1; unclear D gene. The CDR3 spans 14 residues. Germline lookup yields CDR1 LGHDT and CDR2 YNNKEL (reference sequence). V lost 4 bases, J lost 0 bases, and 7 bases lay in between. The CDR3 spells CASSPMSSGNTIYF. DNA of the CDR3: TGTGCCAGCAGCCCAATGAGCTCTGGAAACACCATATATTTT.

This clonotype was seen ten or more times. This chain uses TRBV19 with TRBJ1-2; D is unresolved. Per the germline V gene, CDR1 is LNHDA and CDR2 is SQIVND (reference sequence). The CDR3 loop spans 19 amino acids. V lost 1 base, J lost 3 bases, and 24 bases lay in between. The CDR3: CASSIGNLPTPRRDYGYTF. The CDR3 DNA sequence: TGTGCCAGTAGTATAGGGAACCTACCCACGCCCCGGCGGGACTATGGCTACACCTTC.

This clonotype has ten or more counts. The V call is TRBV7-9, the J call TRBJ2-3, with 10 nucleotides matching TRBD2. Trimming took 6 bases from V and 6 from J; bases not matched to a gene: 12. The CDR3 sequence is 16 residues long. CDR1 SEHNR and CDR2 FQNEAQ come from the germline V gene (reference sequence). This CDR3 reads CASSAGLAGAADTQYF. DNA for the CDR3: TGTGCCAGCAGTGCGGGGCTAGCGGGAGCGGCTGATACGCAGTATTTT.

By proportion, this clonotype is medium-sized. This chain joins TRBV28 and TRBJ2-2; D is unresolved. The germline V and J ends were trimmed by 1 base and 6 bases, with 9 bases remaining between them. This CDR3 has 14 residues. Germline V gene sequence: CDR1 MDHEN, CDR2 SYDVKM. The CDR3 sequence: CASSLSSAAGELFF. The CDR3 nucleotides are TGTGCCAGCAGTTTATCGTCAGCTGCCGGGGAGCTGTTTTTT.

The CDR3 DNA follows: TGTGCCAGCAGGAATGGCGAAGAACAAGAGACCCAGTACTTC. Protein sequence: CASRNGEEQETQYF. V usage is TRBV7-2 and J usage is TRBJ2-5; D gene ambiguous. This CDR3 is built from 14 residues. Germline V CDR1 and CDR2: SGHTA, FQGNSA. With 6 bases removed from V and 2 bases from J, the gap between germline ends came to 13 bases.